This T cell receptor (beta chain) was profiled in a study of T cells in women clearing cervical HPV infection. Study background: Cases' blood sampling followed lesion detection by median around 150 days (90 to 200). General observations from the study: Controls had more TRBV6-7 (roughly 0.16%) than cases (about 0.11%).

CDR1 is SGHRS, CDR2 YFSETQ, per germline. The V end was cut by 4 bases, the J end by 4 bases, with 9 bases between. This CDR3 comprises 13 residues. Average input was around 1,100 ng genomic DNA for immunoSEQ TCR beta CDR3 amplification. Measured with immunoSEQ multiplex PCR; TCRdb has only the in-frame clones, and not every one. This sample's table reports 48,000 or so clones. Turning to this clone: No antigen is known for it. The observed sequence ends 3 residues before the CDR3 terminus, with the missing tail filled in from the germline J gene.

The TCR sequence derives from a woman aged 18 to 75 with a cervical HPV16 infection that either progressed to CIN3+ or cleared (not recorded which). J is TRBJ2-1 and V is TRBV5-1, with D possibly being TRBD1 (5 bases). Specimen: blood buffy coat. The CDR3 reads CASSTRQYNEQFF. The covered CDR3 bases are TGCGCCAGCAGCACCCGACAGTACAATGAG. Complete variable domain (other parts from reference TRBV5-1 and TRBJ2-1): KAGVTQTPRYLIKTRGQQVTLSCSPISGHRSVSWYQQTPGQGLQFLFEYFSETQRNKGNFPGRFSGRQFSNSRSEMNVSTLELGDSALYLCASSTRQYNEQFFGPGTRLTVL.